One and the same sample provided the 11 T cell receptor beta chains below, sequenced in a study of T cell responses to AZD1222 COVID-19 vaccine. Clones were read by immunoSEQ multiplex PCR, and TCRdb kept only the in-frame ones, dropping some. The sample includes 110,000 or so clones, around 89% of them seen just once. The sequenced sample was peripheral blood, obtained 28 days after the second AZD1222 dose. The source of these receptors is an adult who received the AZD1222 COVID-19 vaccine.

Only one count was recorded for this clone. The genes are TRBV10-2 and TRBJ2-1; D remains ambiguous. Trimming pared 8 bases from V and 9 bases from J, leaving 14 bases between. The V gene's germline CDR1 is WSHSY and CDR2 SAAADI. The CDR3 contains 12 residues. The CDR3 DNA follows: TGCGCCAGCGGAAAAGGTGTTGGTGAGCAGTTCTTC. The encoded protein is CASGKGVGEQFF.

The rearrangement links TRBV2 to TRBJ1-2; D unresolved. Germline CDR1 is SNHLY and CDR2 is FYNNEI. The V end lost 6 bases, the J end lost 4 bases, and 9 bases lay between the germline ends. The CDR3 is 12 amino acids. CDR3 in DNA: TGTGCCAGCAGGGATGCGCTCTATGGCTACACCTTC. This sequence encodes CASRDALYGYTF.

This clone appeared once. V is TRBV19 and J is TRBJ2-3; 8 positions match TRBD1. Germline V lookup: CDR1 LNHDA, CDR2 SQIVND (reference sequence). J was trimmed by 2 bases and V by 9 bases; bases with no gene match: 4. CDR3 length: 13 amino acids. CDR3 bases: TGTGCCAGCGAGACAGGGGACACAGATACGCAGTATTTT. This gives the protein CASETGDTDTQYF.

CDR3 residues: CASSERLAGGPYNEQFF. The CDR3 bases are TGTGCCAGCAGTGAACGGCTAGCGGGGGGTCCCTACAATGAGCAGTTCTTC. The chain couples TRBV6-1 to TRBJ2-1, with 11 bases lining up with TRBD2. This CDR3 spans 17 amino acids. Germline CDR1 MNHNS, CDR2 SASEGT. Trimming cost V 2 bases and J 2 bases; bases outside gene matches: 5.

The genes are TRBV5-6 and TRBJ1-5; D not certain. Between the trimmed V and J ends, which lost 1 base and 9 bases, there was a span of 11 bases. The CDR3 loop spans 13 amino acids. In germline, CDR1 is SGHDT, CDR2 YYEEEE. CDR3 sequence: CASSLRPVGPQHF. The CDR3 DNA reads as TGTGCCAGCAGCTTGAGGCCAGTCGGGCCCCAGCATTTT.

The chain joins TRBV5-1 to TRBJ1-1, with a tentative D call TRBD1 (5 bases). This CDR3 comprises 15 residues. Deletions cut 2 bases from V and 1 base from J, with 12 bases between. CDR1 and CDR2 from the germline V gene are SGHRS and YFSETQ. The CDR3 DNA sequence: TGCGCCAGCAGCTTTGGCACCGGGGCGAACACTGAAGCTTTCTTT. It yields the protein CASSFGTGANTEAFF.

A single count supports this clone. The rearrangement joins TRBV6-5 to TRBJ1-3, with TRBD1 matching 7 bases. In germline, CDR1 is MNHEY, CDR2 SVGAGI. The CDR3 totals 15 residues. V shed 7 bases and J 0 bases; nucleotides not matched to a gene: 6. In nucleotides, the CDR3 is TGTGCCAGCAAGGGGGCCTTTTACTCTGGAAACACCATATATTTT. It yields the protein CASKGAFYSGNTIYF.

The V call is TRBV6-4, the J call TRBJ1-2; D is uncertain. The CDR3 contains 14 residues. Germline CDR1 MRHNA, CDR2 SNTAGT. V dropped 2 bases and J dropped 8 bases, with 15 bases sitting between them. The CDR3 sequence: CASSDGTEPKGYTF. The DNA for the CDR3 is TGTGCCAGCAGTGACGGTACAGAGCCAAAGGGCTACACCTTC.

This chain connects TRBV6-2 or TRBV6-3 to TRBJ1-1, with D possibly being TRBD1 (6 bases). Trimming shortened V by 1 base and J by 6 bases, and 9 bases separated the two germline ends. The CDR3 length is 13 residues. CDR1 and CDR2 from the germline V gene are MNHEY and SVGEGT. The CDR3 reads CASSYWGAAEAFF. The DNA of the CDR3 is TGTGCCAGCAGTTACTGGGGGGCCGCTGAAGCTTTCTTT.

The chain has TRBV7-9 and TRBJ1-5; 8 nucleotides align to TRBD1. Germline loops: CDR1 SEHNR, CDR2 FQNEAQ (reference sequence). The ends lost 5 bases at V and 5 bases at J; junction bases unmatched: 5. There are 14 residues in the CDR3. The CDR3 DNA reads TGTGCCAGCAGCCCGGACAGGGTTTATCAGCCCCAGCATTTT. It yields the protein CASSPDRVYQPQHF.

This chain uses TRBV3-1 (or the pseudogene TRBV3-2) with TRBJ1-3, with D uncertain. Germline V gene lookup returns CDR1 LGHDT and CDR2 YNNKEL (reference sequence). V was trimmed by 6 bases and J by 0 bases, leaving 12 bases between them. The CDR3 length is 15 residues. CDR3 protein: CASSRRGSSGNTIYF. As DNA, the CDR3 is TGTGCCAGCAGTCGCCGTGGATCCTCTGGAAACACCATATATTTT.